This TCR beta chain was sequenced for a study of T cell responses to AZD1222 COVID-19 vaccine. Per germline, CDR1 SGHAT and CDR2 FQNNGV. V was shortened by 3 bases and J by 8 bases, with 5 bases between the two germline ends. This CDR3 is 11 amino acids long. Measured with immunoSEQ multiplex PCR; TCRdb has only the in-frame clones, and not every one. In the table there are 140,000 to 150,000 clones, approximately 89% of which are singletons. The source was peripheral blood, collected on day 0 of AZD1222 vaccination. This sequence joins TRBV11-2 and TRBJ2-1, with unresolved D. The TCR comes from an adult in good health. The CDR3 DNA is TGTGCCAGCAGCTTTTATTATGAGCAGTTCTTC. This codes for CASSFYYEQFF.